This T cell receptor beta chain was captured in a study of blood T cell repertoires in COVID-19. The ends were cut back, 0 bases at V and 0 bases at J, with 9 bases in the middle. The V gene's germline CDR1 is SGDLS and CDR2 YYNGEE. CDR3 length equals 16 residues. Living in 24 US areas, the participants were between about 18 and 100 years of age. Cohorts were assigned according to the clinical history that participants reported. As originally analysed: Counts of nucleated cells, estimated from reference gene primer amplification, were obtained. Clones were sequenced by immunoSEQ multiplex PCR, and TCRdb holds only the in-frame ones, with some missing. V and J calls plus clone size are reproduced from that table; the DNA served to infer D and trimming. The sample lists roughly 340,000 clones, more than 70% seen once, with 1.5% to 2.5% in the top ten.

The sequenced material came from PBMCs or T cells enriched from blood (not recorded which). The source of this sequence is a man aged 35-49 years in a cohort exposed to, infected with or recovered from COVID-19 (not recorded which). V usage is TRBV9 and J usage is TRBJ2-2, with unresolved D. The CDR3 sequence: CASSVDPASNTGELFF. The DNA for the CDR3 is TGTGCCAGCAGCGTAGATCCAGCGTCGAACACCGGGGAGCTGTTTTTT.